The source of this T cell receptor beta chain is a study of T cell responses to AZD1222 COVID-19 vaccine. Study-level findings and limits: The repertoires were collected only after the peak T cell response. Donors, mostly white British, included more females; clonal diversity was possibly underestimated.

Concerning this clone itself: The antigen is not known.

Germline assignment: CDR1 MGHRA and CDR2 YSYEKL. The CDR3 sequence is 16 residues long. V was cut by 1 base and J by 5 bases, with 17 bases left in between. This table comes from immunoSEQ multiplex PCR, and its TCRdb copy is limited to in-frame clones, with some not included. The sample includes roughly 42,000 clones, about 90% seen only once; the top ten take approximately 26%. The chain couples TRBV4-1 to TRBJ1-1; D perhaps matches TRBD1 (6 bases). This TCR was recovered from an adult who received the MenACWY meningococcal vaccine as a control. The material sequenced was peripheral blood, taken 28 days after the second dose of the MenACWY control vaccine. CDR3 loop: CASSQVGRGARTEAFF. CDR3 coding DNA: TGCGCCAGCAGCCAAGTCGGGAGGGGGGCGCGAACTGAAGCTTTCTTT.